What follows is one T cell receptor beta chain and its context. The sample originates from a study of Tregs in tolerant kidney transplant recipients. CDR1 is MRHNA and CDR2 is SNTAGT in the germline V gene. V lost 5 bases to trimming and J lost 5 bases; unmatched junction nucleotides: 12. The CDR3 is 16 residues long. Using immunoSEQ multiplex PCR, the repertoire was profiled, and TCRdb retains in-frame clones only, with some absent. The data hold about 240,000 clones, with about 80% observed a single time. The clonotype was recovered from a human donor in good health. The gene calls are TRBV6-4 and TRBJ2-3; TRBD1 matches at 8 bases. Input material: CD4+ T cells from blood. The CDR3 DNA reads TGTGCCAGCAGTTCGGGGACAGGTCCTTGGAGAGATACGCAGTATTTT. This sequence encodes CASSSGTGPWRDTQYF.